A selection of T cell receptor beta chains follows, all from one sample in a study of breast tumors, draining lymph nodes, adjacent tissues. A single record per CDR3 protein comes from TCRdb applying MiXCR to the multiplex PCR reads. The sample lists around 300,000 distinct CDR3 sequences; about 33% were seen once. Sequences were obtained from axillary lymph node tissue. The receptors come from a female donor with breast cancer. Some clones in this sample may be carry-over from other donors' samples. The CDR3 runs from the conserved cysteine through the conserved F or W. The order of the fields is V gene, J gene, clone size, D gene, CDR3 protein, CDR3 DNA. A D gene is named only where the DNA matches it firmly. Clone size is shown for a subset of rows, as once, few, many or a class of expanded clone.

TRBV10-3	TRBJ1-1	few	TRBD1	CAISEGQGEPEAFF	TGTGCCATCAGTGAGGGACAGGGGGAGCCTGAAGCTTTCTTT
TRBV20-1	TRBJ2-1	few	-	CSATPPGTRGINEQFF	TGCAGTGCTACCCCCCCCGGAACTAGAGGTATCAATGAGCAGTTCTTC
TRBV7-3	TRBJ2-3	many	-	CASSLTSTRVDTQYF	TGTGCCAGCAGCTTAACGTCGACTAGGGTAGATACGCAGTATTTT
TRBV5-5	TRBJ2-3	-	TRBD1	CASSSGQFTGTQYF	TGTGCCAGCAGCTCGGGACAGTTCACAGGTACGCAGTATTTT
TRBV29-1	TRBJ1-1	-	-	CSADRTGNTEALF	TGCAGCGCTGACAGGACGGGGAACACTGAAGCTCTCTTT
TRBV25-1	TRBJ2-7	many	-	CASSDRVFPYEQYF	TGTGCCAGCAGTGACCGGGTTTTTCCCTACGAGCAGTACTTC
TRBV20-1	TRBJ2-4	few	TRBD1	CSADNVYRGAKNIQYF	TGCAGTGCTGACAACGTCTACAGGGGAGCCAAAAACATTCAGTACTTC
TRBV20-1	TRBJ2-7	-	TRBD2	CSAGTSGKEVTYEQYF	TGCAGTGCTGGGACTAGCGGGAAAGAGGTGACCTACGAGCAGTACTTC
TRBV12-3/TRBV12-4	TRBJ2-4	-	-	CASSLRPNIQYF	TGTGCCAGCAGTTTGCGCCCAAACATTCAGTACTTC
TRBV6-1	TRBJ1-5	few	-	CASNLGVSQPQHF	TGTGCCAGCAATTTGGGGGTGAGTCAGCCCCAGCATTTT
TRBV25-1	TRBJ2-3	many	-	CASSESWANTDTQYF	TGTGCCAGCAGTGAGTCGTGGGCCAACACAGATACGCAGTATTTT
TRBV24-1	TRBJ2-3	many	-	CATSDYGGLFRSDTQYF	TGTGCCACCAGTGATTACGGGGGACTTTTTAGGTCAGATACGCAGTATTTT
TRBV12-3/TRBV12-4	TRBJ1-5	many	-	CASSLDAGLNQPQHF	TGTGCCAGCAGTTTAGACGCCGGGCTCAATCAGCCCCAGCATTTT
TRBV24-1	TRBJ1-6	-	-	CATRLAGAGNSPLHF	TGTGCCACCAGACTAGCGGGAGCAGGGAATTCACCCCTCCACTTT
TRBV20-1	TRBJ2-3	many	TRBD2	CSASIAGTADTQYF	TGCAGTGCTAGTATAGCGGGAACGGCAGATACGCAGTATTTT
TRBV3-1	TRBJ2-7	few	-	CASSHEGRRGHYEQYF	TGTGCCAGCAGCCACGAAGGGAGGAGAGGACACTACGAGCAGTACTTC
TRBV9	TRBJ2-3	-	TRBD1	CASSLQPRDRETDTQYF	TGTGCCAGCAGCCTACAGCCCCGGGACAGGGAAACAGATACGCAGTATTTT
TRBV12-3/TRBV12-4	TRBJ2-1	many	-	CASTPAAGYNEQFF	TGTGCCAGCACCCCCGCGGCAGGCTACAATGAGCAGTTCTTC
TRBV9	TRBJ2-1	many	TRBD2	CASSVAPMTSGYNEQFF	TGTGCCAGCAGCGTAGCTCCTATGACTAGCGGCTACAATGAGCAGTTCTTC
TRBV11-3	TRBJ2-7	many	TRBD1	CASSRPEGQGARYEQYF	TGTGCCAGCAGCCGACCAGAGGGACAGGGGGCGCGTTACGAGCAGTACTTC
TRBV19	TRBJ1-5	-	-	CASSGGWGGNQPQRF	TGTGCCAGTAGTGGGGGTTGGGGGGGCAATCAGCCCCAGCGTTTT
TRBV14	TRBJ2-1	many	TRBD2	CASSQGASGAAYNEQFF	TGTGCCAGCAGCCAAGGGGCTAGCGGGGCAGCTTACAATGAGCAGTTCTTC
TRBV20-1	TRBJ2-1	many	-	CSARRDNEQFF	TGCAGTGCTAGAAGGGACAATGAGCAGTTCTTC
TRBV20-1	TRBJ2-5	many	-	CSARDWGAEQETQYF	TGCAGTGCTAGAGATTGGGGAGCGGAACAAGAGACCCAGTACTTC
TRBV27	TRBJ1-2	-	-	CASNYLGRNYGYTF	TGTGCCAGCAATTACCTGGGCAGGAACTATGGCTACACCTTC
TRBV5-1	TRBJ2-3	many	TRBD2	CASSLGRGSTDTQYF	TGCGCCAGCAGCTTGGGGCGGGGGAGCACAGATACGCAGTATTTT
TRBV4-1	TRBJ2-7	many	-	CASSHHGINTEQYF	TGCGCCAGCAGCCACCACGGGATTAATACCGAGCAGTACTTC
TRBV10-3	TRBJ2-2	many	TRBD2	CAISATSGSITGELFF	TGTGCCATCAGCGCGACTAGCGGGAGTATCACCGGGGAGCTGTTTTTT
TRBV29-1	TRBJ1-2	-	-	CSVGPGVGGCTF	TGCAGCGTTGGACCTGGGGTCGGGGGCTGCACCTTC
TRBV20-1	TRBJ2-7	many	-	CSARDVQEFYEQYF	TGCAGTGCTAGAGACGTGCAGGAGTTCTACGAGCAGTACTTC
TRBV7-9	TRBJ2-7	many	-	CASSLPGGSYEQYF	TGTGCCAGCAGCTTGCCAGGGGGGTCCTACGAGCAGTACTTC